This TCR beta chain was identified in a study of blood T cell repertoires in COVID-19. Profiled with immunoSEQ multiplex PCR; TCRdb holds only in-frame clones, not every one. The data contain about 200,000 clones, approximately 85% of them singletons. This TCR was sampled from a man aged 35 to 55 with acute COVID-19. Input material: PBMCs or T cells enriched from blood (not recorded which).

The CDR3 region has the DNA TGTGCCAGCAGCTTAGGGACAGGCGGAGGGGAAGCTTTCTTT. Translating it yields CASSLGTGGGEAFF. The chain has TRBV7-3 and TRBJ1-1, with 8 bases fitting TRBD1. The CDR3 is 14 amino acids. The V segment lost 2 bases and the J segment 8 bases; nucleotides outside the gene matches: 7. Germline CDR1 is SGHTA and CDR2 is FQGTGA.